This is a list of T cell receptor beta chains from one sample in a study of cytomegalovirus exposure and HLA in healthy donors. Produced via immunoSEQ multiplex PCR; TCRdb's table is partial and in-frame only. The sample carries 150,000 to 200,000 clones, roughly 86% recorded once. The sample taken for sequencing was PBMCs. The receptor source for this set is a girl aged 5-17 years in good health and CMV-seropositive. Both conserved end residues are trimmed from each CDR3. Rows give clone size only sometimes, using once, few, many, or a class for an expanded clone.

abundance	v_gene	CDR3aa
once	TRBV14	ASSQYHRDYEQY
-	TRBV4-1	ASSIRPGMSNYGYT
-	TRBV2	ASSEGSLNTEAF
-	TRBV2	ASFSGKETQY
-	TRBV19	ASRVTVNTEAF
-	TRBV7-8	ASRGRTEAF
-	TRBV12-5	ASGLVISAFGTEAF
-	TRBV10-3	ATSGGNQPQH
-	TRBV6-1	ASSEAAGYT
-	TRBV4-2	ASSQDRGGPNEQF
once	TRBV6-5	ASRGTAGRNTEAF